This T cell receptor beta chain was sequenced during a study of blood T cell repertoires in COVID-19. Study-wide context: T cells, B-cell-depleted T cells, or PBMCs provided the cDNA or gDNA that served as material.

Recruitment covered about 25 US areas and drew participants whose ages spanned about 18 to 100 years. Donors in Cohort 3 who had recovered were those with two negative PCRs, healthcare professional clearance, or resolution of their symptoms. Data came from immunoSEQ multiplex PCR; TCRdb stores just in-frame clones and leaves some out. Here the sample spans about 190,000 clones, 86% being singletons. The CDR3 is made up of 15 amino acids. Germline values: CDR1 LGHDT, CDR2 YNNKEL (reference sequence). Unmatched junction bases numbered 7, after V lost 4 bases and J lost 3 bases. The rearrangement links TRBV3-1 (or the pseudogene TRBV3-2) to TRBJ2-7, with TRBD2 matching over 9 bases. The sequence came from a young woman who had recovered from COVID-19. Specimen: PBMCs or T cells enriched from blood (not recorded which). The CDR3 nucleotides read TGTGCCAGCAGCCGCCCGATAGCGGGAGTCTACGAGCAGTACTTC. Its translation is CASSRPIAGVYEQYF.